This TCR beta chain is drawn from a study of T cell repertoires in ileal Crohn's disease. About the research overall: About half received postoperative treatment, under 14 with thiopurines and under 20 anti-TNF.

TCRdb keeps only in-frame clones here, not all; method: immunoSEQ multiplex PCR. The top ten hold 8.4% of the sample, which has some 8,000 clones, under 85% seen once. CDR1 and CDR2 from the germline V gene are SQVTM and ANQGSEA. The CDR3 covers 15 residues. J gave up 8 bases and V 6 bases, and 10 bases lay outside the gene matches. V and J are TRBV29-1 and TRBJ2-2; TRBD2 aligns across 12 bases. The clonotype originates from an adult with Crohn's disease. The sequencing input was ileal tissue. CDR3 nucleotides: TGCAGCGTGAACCCCGGGACTAGCGGGCGGGGGGAGCTGTTTTTT. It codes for CSVNPGTSGRGELFF.